A selection of T cell receptor beta chains follows, all from one sample in a study of T cells after yellow fever vaccination. TCRdb re-analysed the 5' RACE reads in MiXCR, keeping a single row per CDR3 protein. The top ten hold 36% of the sample, which has approximately 170,000 distinct CDR3 sequences, approximately 10% seen once. The starting material was CD8+ T cells sorted from PBMCs, obtained 15 days after the yellow fever booster vaccination. Every receptor here comes from a man between 18 and 29 years old who received the YFV17D yellow fever vaccine. CDR3s include the opening cysteine and the closing phenylalanine or tryptophan. D genes are given only for firm matches. Clone sizes are given selectively: once, few, many, or a class where the clone is expanded.

V gene	D gene	clone size	J gene	CDR3 length	CDR3 DNA	CDR3 protein
TRBV12-3/TRBV12-4	TRBD1	few	TRBJ2-7	15	TGTGCCAGCAGTTATGGGACAGGGAGCTCCTACGAGCAGTACTTC	CASSYGTGSSYEQYF
TRBV6-6	TRBD1	-	TRBJ2-5	13	TGTGCCAGCAGGGACAGGTACCAAGAGACCCAGTACTTC	CASRDRYQETQYF
TRBV20-1	TRBD2	-	TRBJ2-5	15	TGCAGTGCTAGAGATCTGGCTAGCGGGGAAGAGACCCAGTACTTC	CSARDLASGEETQYF
TRBV12-3/TRBV12-4	-	few	TRBJ1-5	15	TGTGCCAGCAGTTTCGGGGGTTTTGTAGATCAGCCCCAGCATTTT	CASSFGGFVDQPQHF
TRBV11-2	TRBD2	few	TRBJ2-7	16	TGTGCCAGCAGCCTCCCGGGGGAGGGGTCTCTTTACGAGCAGTACTTC	CASSLPGEGSLYEQYF
TRBV7-2	-	-	TRBJ2-1	15	TGTGCCAGCAGCTTAGCTGGCAGAACCTACAATGAGCAGTTCTTC	CASSLAGRTYNEQFF
TRBV2	TRBD1	-	TRBJ2-7	14	TGTGCCAGCATGGACAGGGGGACTTCCCTCGAGCAGTACTTC	CASMDRGTSLEQYF
TRBV29-1	TRBD2	-	TRBJ2-2	15	TGCAGCGTTTCAACGGGACTAAAGAACACCGGGGAGCTGTTTTTT	CSVSTGLKNTGELFF
TRBV7-9	-	-	TRBJ2-2	14	TGTGCCAGCACCGAGGCCAGGGACACCGGGGAGCTGTTTTTT	CASTEARDTGELFF
TRBV9	TRBD1	once	TRBJ2-7	14	TGTGCCAGCAGCGTAGAGACAGGGGGTCTCGAGCAGTACTTC	CASSVETGGLEQYF
TRBV20-1	-	few	TRBJ1-1	14	TGCAGTGCTAGTCAACTGAACATGAACACTGAAGCTTTCTTT	CSASQLNMNTEAFF
TRBV6-1	-	-	TRBJ2-7	12	TGTGCCAGCAGTGAAGTAGCCGAGAAGCAGTACTTC	CASSEVAEKQYF
TRBV7-7	-	few	TRBJ2-1	15	TGTGCTAGCAGCCCCACGGCAGGGAAGGGGAATGAGCAGTTCTTC	CASSPTAGKGNEQFF
TRBV6-5	-	few	TRBJ2-7	13	TGTGCCAGCAGTTACAGCGGACAGTACGAGCAGTACTTC	CASSYSGQYEQYF
TRBV6-5	TRBD1	few	TRBJ1-1	14	TGTGCCAGCAGTTCTACAGGGGAGAACACTGAAGCTTTCTTT	CASSSTGENTEAFF
TRBV29-1	-	few	TRBJ2-7	13	TGCAGCGTTGAGTTGGGGTCCCCCTACGAGCAGTACTTC	CSVELGSPYEQYF
TRBV3-1	-	few	TRBJ2-5	14	TGTGCCAGCAGCCAAGTGATGGAAGGAGAGACCCAGTACTTC	CASSQVMEGETQYF
TRBV9	-	once	TRBJ1-1	15	TGTGCCAGCAGCGTAGTTGGCCTACCTGTGCCTGAAGCTTTCTTT	CASSVVGLPVPEAFF
TRBV9	-	-	TRBJ2-1	11	TGTGCCAGCAGCGCCAACAATGAGCAGTTCTTC	CASSANNEQFF
TRBV4-1	-	-	TRBJ2-1	14	TGCGCCAGCAGCCAAGTTAAGGGTCACAATGAGCAGTTCTTC	CASSQVKGHNEQFF
TRBV19	-	-	TRBJ2-6	14	TGTGCCAGTGGCCCCCGAACAGCGGCCAACGTCCTGACTTTC	CASGPRTAANVLTF
TRBV12-3/TRBV12-4	-	few	TRBJ2-7	12	TGTGCCAGCCAGGGACGGGACTACGAGCAGTACTTC	CASQGRDYEQYF
TRBV6-1	-	-	TRBJ1-5	11	TGTGCCAGCGGAAACAATCAGCCCCAGCATTTT	CASGNNQPQHF
TRBV7-3	TRBD2	-	TRBJ2-1	15	TGTGCCAGCAGCCGGGGGGGACTAGCTGACAATGAGCAGTTCTTC	CASSRGGLADNEQFF
TRBV5-4	TRBD2	few	TRBJ2-1	13	TGTGCCAGCAGTCTAGCGGGGGACGAGGAGCAGTTCTTC	CASSLAGDEEQFF
TRBV10-3	-	-	TRBJ2-1	16	TGTGCCATCAGTGGTTACAGGGCCCAGAGGTACAATGAGCAGTTCTTC	CAISGYRAQRYNEQFF
TRBV5-4	TRBD1	few	TRBJ2-7	16	TGTGCCAGCAGCTCCCCGGACAGGGGGCGATCCTACGAGCAGTACTTC	CASSSPDRGRSYEQYF
TRBV6-5	-	few	TRBJ1-2	13	TGTGCCAGCAGACCCCGACAGTATTATGGCTACACCTTC	CASRPRQYYGYTF
TRBV11-2	-	few	TRBJ2-7	14	TGTGCCAGCAGAGGGAATGGGCCCTCCTACGAGCAGTACTTC	CASRGNGPSYEQYF
TRBV5-6	-	-	TRBJ2-7	12	TGTGCCAGCAGCTCCCGGGTAGGCGAGCAGTACTTC	CASSSRVGEQYF
TRBV7-6	-	-	TRBJ2-7	13	TGTGCCAGCAGCCAAGGGGGAATCGGCGAGCAGTACTTC	CASSQGGIGEQYF
TRBV14	TRBD1	few	TRBJ2-3	15	TGTGCCAGCAGCCAAAGGACAGGCGTCCCAAATACGCAGTATTTT	CASSQRTGVPNTQYF
TRBV29-1	-	-	TRBJ1-1	10	TGCAGTGTCGCTCCTTCGGAAGCTTTCTTT	CSVAPSEAFF
TRBV11-2	-	-	TRBJ1-4	14	TGTGCCAGCAGCCCCCCCCGGGGAAGTGAAAAACTGTTTTTT	CASSPPRGSEKLFF
TRBV6-5	-	-	TRBJ2-5	16	TGTGCCAGCCTTAACCGCCCCGGACAGTCAAAAGAGACCCAGTACTTC	CASLNRPGQSKETQYF
TRBV29-1	TRBD2	-	TRBJ2-5	13	TGCAGCGTTGATTCGGGAGGGTCAGAGACCAAGTACTTC	CSVDSGGSETKYF
TRBV20-1	-	few	TRBJ2-5	14	TGCAGTGCTAGAACGGGGGTGATCCAAGAGACCCAGTACTTC	CSARTGVIQETQYF
TRBV5-1	-	-	TRBJ2-6	18	TGCGCCAGCAGCTTGCTCGGGGCCCCTAGCTCTGGGGCCAACGTCCTGACTTTC	CASSLLGAPSSGANVLTF
TRBV7-9	-	few	TRBJ2-1	11	TGTGCCAGCAGCCACCCCTTGGTGCAGTTCTTC	CASSHPLVQFF
TRBV6-2/TRBV6-3	-	-	TRBJ2-2	15	TGTGCCAGCAGTTTCAGGACAATGAACACCGGGGAGCTGTTTTTT	CASSFRTMNTGELFF
TRBV29-1	-	few	TRBJ2-1	14	TGCAGCGTAAGGACGGGTGAGGGGGACAATGAGCAGTTCTTC	CSVRTGEGDNEQFF
TRBV9	TRBD2	-	TRBJ2-3	15	TGTGCCAGCAGCGGTAGCGGGTACTCCACAGATACGCAGTATTTT	CASSGSGYSTDTQYF
TRBV12-3/TRBV12-4	-	few	TRBJ2-1	16	TGTGCCAGCAGTTCAGCCTGGCGGGGCATTTACAATGAGCAGTTCTTC	CASSSAWRGIYNEQFF